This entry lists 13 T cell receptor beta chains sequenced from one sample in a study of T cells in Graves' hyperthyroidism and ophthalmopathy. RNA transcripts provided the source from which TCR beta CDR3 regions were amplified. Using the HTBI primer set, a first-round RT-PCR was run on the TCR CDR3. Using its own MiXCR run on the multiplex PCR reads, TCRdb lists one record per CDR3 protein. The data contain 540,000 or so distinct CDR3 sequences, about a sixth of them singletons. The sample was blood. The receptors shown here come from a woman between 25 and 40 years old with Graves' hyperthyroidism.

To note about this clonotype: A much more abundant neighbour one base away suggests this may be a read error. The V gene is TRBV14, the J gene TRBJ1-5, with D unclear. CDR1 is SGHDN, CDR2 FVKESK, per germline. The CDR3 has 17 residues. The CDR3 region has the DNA TGTGCCAGCAGCCAAGAGAGGAGGAGGAGGGCCAATCAGCCCCAGCGTTTT. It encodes CASSQERRRRANQPQRF.

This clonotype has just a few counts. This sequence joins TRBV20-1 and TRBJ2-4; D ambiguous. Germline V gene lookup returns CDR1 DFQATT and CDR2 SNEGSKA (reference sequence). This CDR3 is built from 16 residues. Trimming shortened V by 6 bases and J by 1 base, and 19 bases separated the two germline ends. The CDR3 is CSAPAWELPAKNIQYF. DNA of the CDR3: TGCAGTGCCCCCGCATGGGAACTCCCGGCCAAAAACATTCAGTACTTC.

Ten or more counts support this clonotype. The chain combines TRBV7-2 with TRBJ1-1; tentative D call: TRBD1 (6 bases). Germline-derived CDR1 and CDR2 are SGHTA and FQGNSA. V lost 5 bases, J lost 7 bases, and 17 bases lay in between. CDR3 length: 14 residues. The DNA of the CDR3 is TGTGCCAGCAGCCCCTCAGGGGTAGGCGGTGAAGCTTTCTTT. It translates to CASSPSGVGGEAFF.

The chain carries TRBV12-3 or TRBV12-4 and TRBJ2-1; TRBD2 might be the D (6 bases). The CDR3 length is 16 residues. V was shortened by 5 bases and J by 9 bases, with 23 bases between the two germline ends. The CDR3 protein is CASSDYSGAAQSEQFF. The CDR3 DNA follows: TGTGCCAGCAGTGACTATAGCGGAGCCGCCCAATCTGAGCAGTTCTTC.

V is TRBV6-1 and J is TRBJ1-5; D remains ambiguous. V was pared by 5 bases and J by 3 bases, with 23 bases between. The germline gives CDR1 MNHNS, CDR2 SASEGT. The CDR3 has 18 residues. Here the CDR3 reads CASSKLGIPRPTNQPQHF. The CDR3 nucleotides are TGTGCCAGCAGTAAGCTCGGGATCCCTCGGCCCACCAATCAGCCCCAGCATTTT.

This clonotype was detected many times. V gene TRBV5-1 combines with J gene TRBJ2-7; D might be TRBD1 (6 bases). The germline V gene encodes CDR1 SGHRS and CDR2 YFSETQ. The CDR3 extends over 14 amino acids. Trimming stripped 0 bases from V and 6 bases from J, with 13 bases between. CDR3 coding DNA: TGCGCCAGCAGCTTGGGTACAGGGTTCAGCGAGCAGTACTTC. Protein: CASSLGTGFSEQYF.

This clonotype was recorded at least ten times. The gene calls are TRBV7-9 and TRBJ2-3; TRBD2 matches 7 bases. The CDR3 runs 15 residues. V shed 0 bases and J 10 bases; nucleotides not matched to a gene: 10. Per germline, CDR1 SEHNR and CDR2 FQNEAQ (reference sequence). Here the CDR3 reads CASSLAGDLAVSQYF. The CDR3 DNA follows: TGTGCCAGCAGCTTAGCGGGGGACCTAGCGGTATCGCAGTATTTT.

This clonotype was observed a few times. CDR3 nucleotides: TGTGCCAGCAGTTTAAAGGGGGCGGGGGATGGCTACACCTTC. Translation gives CASSLKGAGDGYTF. This chain connects TRBV28 to TRBJ1-2; TRBD1 agrees at 7 bases. Germline V gene data show CDR1 as MDHEN and CDR2 as SYDVKM. V gave up 2 bases and J gave up 6 bases; unmatched junction bases: 6. The CDR3 totals 14 residues.

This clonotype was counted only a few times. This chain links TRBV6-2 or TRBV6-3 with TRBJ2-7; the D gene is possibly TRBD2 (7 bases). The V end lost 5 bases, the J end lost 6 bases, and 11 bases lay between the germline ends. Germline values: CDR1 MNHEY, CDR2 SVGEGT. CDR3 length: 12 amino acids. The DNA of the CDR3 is TGTGCCAGCAGTAAGGGGGAGGGCGAGCAGTACTTC. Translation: CASSKGEGEQYF.

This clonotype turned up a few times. CDR3 nucleotide sequence: TGCAGCGTTGAAGAAGGACAGGGGGAGAACGAGCAGTACTTC. Its translation is CSVEEGQGENEQYF. The genes are TRBV29-1 and TRBJ2-7; TRBD1 matches 10 bases. The junction had 4 bases not matched to a gene; V was cut back by 0 bases and J by 5 bases. The germline CDR1 and CDR2 sequences are SQVTM and ANQGSEA. The CDR3 is made up of 14 amino acids.

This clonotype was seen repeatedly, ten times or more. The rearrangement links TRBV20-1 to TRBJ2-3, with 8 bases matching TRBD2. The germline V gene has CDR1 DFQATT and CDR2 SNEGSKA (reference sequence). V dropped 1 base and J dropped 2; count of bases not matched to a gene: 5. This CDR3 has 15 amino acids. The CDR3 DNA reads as TGCAGTGCTAGAGCGATACTAGCGGACACAGATACGCAGTATTTT. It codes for CSARAILADTDTQYF.

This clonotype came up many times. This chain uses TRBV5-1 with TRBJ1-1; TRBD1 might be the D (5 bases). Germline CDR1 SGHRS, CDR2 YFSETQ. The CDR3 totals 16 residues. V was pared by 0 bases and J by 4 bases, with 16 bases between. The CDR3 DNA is TGCGCCAGCAGCTTGGCCCGTGCCGAGGGGAGCACTGAAGCTTTCTTT. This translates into CASSLARAEGSTEAFF. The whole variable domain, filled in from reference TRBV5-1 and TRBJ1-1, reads KAGVTQTPRYLIKTRGQQVTLSCSPISGHRSVSWYQQTPGQGLQFLFEYFSETQRNKGNFPGRFSGRQFSNSRSEMNVSTLELGDSALYLCASSLARAEGSTEAFFGQGTRLTVV.

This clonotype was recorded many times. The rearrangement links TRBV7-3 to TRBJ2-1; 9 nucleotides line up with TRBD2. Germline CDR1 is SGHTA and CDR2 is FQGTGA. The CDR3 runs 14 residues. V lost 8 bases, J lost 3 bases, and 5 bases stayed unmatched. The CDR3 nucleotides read TGTGCCAGCGGGCTAGCGGGGTTCTACAATGAGCAGTTCTTC. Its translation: CASGLAGFYNEQFF.